The rows below give T cell receptor beta chains drawn from one sample of a study of blood T cell repertoires in COVID-19. The table came from immunoSEQ multiplex PCR; TCRdb's copy has only in-frame clones and leaves some out. The table includes just over 650,000 clones, 90% detected once. Input material: peripheral blood. These receptors were taken from a young woman with acute or convalescent COVID-19. The CDR3 runs from the conserved cysteine through the conserved F or W. D genes are given only for firm matches. Clone size is not always given. Where it is, it says once, few, many or a class for expanded clones.

clone_size j_call d_call v_call cdr3_nt cdr3_aa
. TRBJ1-1 . TRBV3-1/TRBV3-2 TGTGCCAGCAGCACTCCGGGCGGGAGGAACACTGAAGCTTTCTTT CASSTPGGRNTEAFF
. TRBJ1-6 . TRBV28 TGTGCCAGCAGTTTTAACGTCGGACAGATTTATTCACCCCTCCACTTT CASSFNVGQIYSPLHF
. TRBJ1-5 . TRBV6-5 TGTGCCAGCAGTAGGACTGCTAATCAGCCCCAGCATTTT CASSRTANQPQHF
. TRBJ1-5 . TRBV5-1 TGCGCCAGCAGTCTACAGGGCCGGGATCAGCCCCAGCATTTT CASSLQGRDQPQHF
once TRBJ1-3 TRBD1 TRBV6-5 TGTGCCAGCAGTTACACAAGACAGGGGGCGAGAAACACCATATATTTT CASSYTRQGARNTIYF
once TRBJ2-2 . TRBV15 TGTGCCACCAGCAGAGAACAGAACACCGGGGAGCTGTTTTTT CATSREQNTGELFF
. TRBJ2-1 . TRBV5-4 TGTGCCAGCAGCTTGCAGGGGTCGAATGAGCAGTTCTTC CASSLQGSNEQFF
. TRBJ2-7 TRBD2 TRBV11-2 TGTGCCAGCAGCGCATATAGCGGGGGAACTCACTACGAGCAGTACTTC CASSAYSGGTHYEQYF
. TRBJ1-2 . TRBV30 TGTGCCTGGAGCCGCCAGGCAGGCTACACCTTC CAWSRQAGYTF
. TRBJ1-1 . TRBV29-1 TGCAGCGCAATTCCAGGGGTTTGGACTGAAGCTTTCTTT CSAIPGVWTEAFF
. TRBJ2-7 TRBD2 TRBV11-3 TGTGCCAGCAGCGTAGAAGAGACAATCGGGGACTACTACGAGCAGTACTTC CASSVEETIGDYYEQYF
. TRBJ1-2 . TRBV23-1 TGCGCTGCGGGTGGCTATGGCTACACCTTC CAAGGYGYTF
once TRBJ2-7 . TRBV12-3/TRBV12-4 TGTGCCAGCAGTGGGGACACAGCCGAGCAGTACTTC CASSGDTAEQYF
. TRBJ1-2 TRBD1 TRBV5-6 TGTGCCAGCAGCTTGGGGACAGGTGAAGATGGCTACACCTTC CASSLGTGEDGYTF
. TRBJ1-2 . TRBV4-2 TGTGCCAGCAGCCAAGACAGGACAAACGGCCCCTATGGCTACACCTTC CASSQDRTNGPYGYTF
. TRBJ2-3 TRBD2 TRBV11-3 TGTGCCAGCAGCCCCCGGAGCGGGGGGAGCGGGGATACGCAGTATTTT CASSPRSGGSGDTQYF
. TRBJ2-7 . TRBV9 TGTGCCAGCAGCGTAGATCTCCGCTACGAGCAGTACTTC CASSVDLRYEQYF
. TRBJ1-1 TRBD1 TRBV27 TGTGCCAGCAGTTTATACAGGGGGAGCACTGAAGCTTTCTTT CASSLYRGSTEAFF
. TRBJ1-2 . TRBV29-1 TGCAGCGTCATGTCCCAGGGTGGCTATGGCTACACCTTC CSVMSQGGYGYTF
. TRBJ1-2 . TRBV11-2 TGTGCCAGCAGCTCCCCTAACAGCCTCCCCCCCGGGAGCTATGGCTACACCTTC CASSSPNSLPPGSYGYTF
. TRBJ1-5 . TRBV4-1 TGCGCCAGCAGCCAAGACGGTCAGCCCCAGCATTTT CASSQDGQPQHF
. TRBJ1-5 . TRBV4-1 TGCGCCAGCAGCCAAGATAGGGGCACCTATCAGCCCCAGCATTTT CASSQDRGTYQPQHF
. TRBJ1-2 . TRBV12-3/TRBV12-4 TGTGCCAGCAGTTTTCAGGATAACTATGGCTACACCTTC CASSFQDNYGYTF
. TRBJ1-2 TRBD1 TRBV6-5 TGTGCCAGCAGTCGAGGACAGGGGAGGGATGGCTACACCTTC CASSRGQGRDGYTF